The 2 T cell receptor beta chains reported below all come from one sample, sequenced in a study of beta chain features in type 1 diabetes. Expressed TCRB transcripts were sequenced, since all the RNA that had been isolated was reverse transcribed. The method was immunoSEQ multiplex PCR; TCRdb's version includes in-frame clones alone and lacks a portion of them. The sample yields 850,000 to 900,000 clones, roughly 15% seen once. Sequenced: naive CD4+ T cells from blood. These receptors originate from a woman under 30 in good health.

V is TRBV6-5 and J is TRBJ2-7; D may be TRBD2 (7 bases). The V and J ends lost 2 bases and 3 bases respectively, with 14 bases between them. Germline CDR1 is MNHEY and CDR2 is SVGAGI. The CDR3 consists of 15 residues. The CDR3 here is CASSYRGDYFYEQYF. Written as DNA, the CDR3 is TGTGCCAGCAGTTACAGGGGGGACTATTTCTACGAGCAGTACTTC.

V gene TRBV6-5 combines with J gene TRBJ1-2; perhaps TRBD1 as D (5 bases). The CDR3 totals 15 residues. The germline V gene encodes CDR1 MNHEY and CDR2 SVGAGI. Trimming shortened V by 2 bases and J by 0 bases, and 10 bases separated the two germline ends. In DNA, the CDR3 is TGTGCCAGCAGTTACGTCGGGGCCGCTAACTATGGCTACACCTTC. Its translation: CASSYVGAANYGYTF.